Listed below are T cell receptor beta chains from one sample, sequenced in a study of shared clonotypes between healthy human individuals. Profiling relied on immunoSEQ multiplex PCR, and the TCRdb table lists in-frame clones only, not all of them. This table holds more than 2 million clones, approximately 96% found once. Material for sequencing was naive CD4+ T cells sorted from blood. The receptors were sampled from a man younger than 35 in good health. CDR3s include the opening cysteine and the closing phenylalanine or tryptophan. D genes are given only for firm matches. Rows give clone size only sometimes, using once, few, many, or a class for an expanded clone.

d_gene	abundance	v_gene	j_gene	CDR3nt	CDR3aa
NA	NA	TRBV6-5	TRBJ1-6	TGTGCCAGCAGTTACAGGGGATCGGATTCACCCCTCCACTTT	CASSYRGSDSPLHF
NA	NA	TRBV7-2	TRBJ1-4	TGTGCCAGCAGCTTAGTGTCAGGAGTGCTTGAAAAACTGTTTTTT	CASSLVSGVLEKLFF
NA	NA	TRBV7-2	TRBJ1-1	TGTGCCAGCAGCTTAGTGTCGGGAGTGGAAACTGAAGCTTTCTTT	CASSLVSGVETEAFF
TRBD2	NA	TRBV5-1	TRBJ2-7	TGCGCCAGCAGCGGAATAGCGGGGGCCAACTACGAGCAGTACTTC	CASSGIAGANYEQYF
TRBD2	NA	TRBV2	TRBJ2-5	TGTGCCAGCAAAGCGGGAGACCAAGAGACCCAGTACTTC	CASKAGDQETQYF
TRBD2	NA	TRBV5-4	TRBJ2-3	TGTGCCAGCAGCTCCGGACTAGCGGGGGGTCATGGTACGCAGTATTTT	CASSSGLAGGHGTQYF
TRBD2	NA	TRBV7-9	TRBJ2-7	TGTGCCAGCAGCGATTACCGGACTTTCGGGGGGTACGAGCAGTACTTC	CASSDYRTFGGYEQYF
NA	NA	TRBV5-4	TRBJ2-6	TGTGCCAGCAGCGCAGGGGGGATTTTCTCTGGGGCCAACGTCCTGACTTTC	CASSAGGIFSGANVLTF
NA	NA	TRBV18	TRBJ2-5	TGTGCCAGCTCACCTCACCACGGGTCCCAAGAGACCCAGTACTTC	CASSPHHGSQETQYF
TRBD2	NA	TRBV5-6	TRBJ2-7	TGTGCCAGCAGCTACAGATCCCTAGCGGTACCCTACGAGCAGTACTTC	CASSYRSLAVPYEQYF
NA	NA	TRBV18	TRBJ1-3	TGTGCCAGCTCACCCGAGACCTCTGGAAACACCATATATTTT	CASSPETSGNTIYF
NA	few	TRBV29-1	TRBJ1-2	TGCAGCGTTGAGGACCCTAACTATGGCTACACCTTC	CSVEDPNYGYTF
NA	NA	TRBV5-1	TRBJ1-2	TGCGCCAGCAGCAAGCAGGGAGATGGCTACACCTTC	CASSKQGDGYTF
NA	NA	TRBV15	TRBJ2-1	TGTGCCACCAGCAGAGATCGGACTGAGCCCAATGAGCAGTTCTTC	CATSRDRTEPNEQFF
NA	NA	TRBV7-9	TRBJ1-5	TGTGCCAGCAGCTTAGCGGAGGTTTTGCCCCAGCATTTT	CASSLAEVLPQHF
TRBD2	once	TRBV10-3	TRBJ2-7	TGTGCCATCAGTGCCCCCAGCGGGAGTAAAAACGAGCAGTACTTC	CAISAPSGSKNEQYF
TRBD2	NA	TRBV7-2	TRBJ2-7	TGTGCCAGCAGCTTAGCCCCCCAGCGGGGAGGCTACGAGCAGTACTTC	CASSLAPQRGGYEQYF
TRBD1	NA	TRBV5-4	TRBJ2-7	TGTGCCAGCAGCTCGGGACAGGGGGTTCCCTACGAGCAGTACTTC	CASSSGQGVPYEQYF
NA	NA	TRBV6-5	TRBJ1-5	TGTGCCAGCAGTTCTTCAGGGAATCAGCCCCAGCATTTT	CASSSSGNQPQHF
NA	NA	TRBV5-1	TRBJ1-2	TGCGCCAGCAGCTCTGGACTGTCTAACTATGGCTACACCTTC	CASSSGLSNYGYTF
NA	NA	TRBV30	TRBJ1-3	TGTGCCTGGAGACCACTTAAGGCTGGCGGAAACACCATATATTTT	CAWRPLKAGGNTIYF
NA	NA	TRBV28	TRBJ1-1	TGTGCCAGCAGTTTGTCGGCGGGAGCTTTCTTT	CASSLSAGAFF
NA	NA	TRBV5-4	TRBJ1-6	TGTGCCAGCAGCTTGGACCCCTCCTATAATTCACCCCTCCACTTT	CASSLDPSYNSPLHF
NA	NA	TRBV2	TRBJ2-7	TGTGCCAGCAGTGGAGGTAGTCTTGAGCAGTACTTC	CASSGGSLEQYF
TRBD1	NA	TRBV10-3	TRBJ1-6	TGTGCCATCAGCGGACAGGCGGATAATTCACCCCTCCACTTT	CAISGQADNSPLHF
TRBD1	NA	TRBV6-1	TRBJ2-6	TGTGCCAGCAGGAAAGGGACAGGAGGGGCCAACGTCCTGACTTTC	CASRKGTGGANVLTF
NA	NA	TRBV29-1	TRBJ2-7	TGCAGCGCGATAGCCCCGGGACAAACACCCTACGAGCAGTACTTC	CSAIAPGQTPYEQYF
NA	NA	TRBV5-4	TRBJ1-1	TGTGCCAGCAGCTCGAAGACTGGGAACACTGAAGCTTTCTTT	CASSSKTGNTEAFF
TRBD1	NA	TRBV11-2	TRBJ2-2	TGTGCCAGCAGCTTAGGAAGGACAGGGTACACCGGGGAGCTGTTTTTT	CASSLGRTGYTGELFF
NA	once	TRBV7-9	TRBJ2-7	TGTGCCAGCAGCCGGGGCCAGGGCTCCAACGAGCAGTACTTC	CASSRGQGSNEQYF
TRBD1	NA	TRBV6-1	TRBJ2-7	TGTGCCAGCAGTCCTCGGGACAGGGGGTCCTACGAGCAGTACTTC	CASSPRDRGSYEQYF
NA	NA	TRBV5-1	TRBJ2-3	TGCGCCAGCAGCTTGTTGGTCGCAGATACGCAGTATTTT	CASSLLVADTQYF
NA	NA	TRBV10-3	TRBJ2-1	TGTGCCATCTCCCCGGGGGGCTATGGGAATGAGCAGTTCTTC	CAISPGGYGNEQFF
NA	NA	TRBV7-6	TRBJ2-5	TGTGCCAGCAAACTGACCCATGCGGGGGAGACCCAGTACTTC	CASKLTHAGETQYF
TRBD1	NA	TRBV11-3	TRBJ2-2	TGTGCCAGCTCAACGACAGGGACGACCGGGGAGCTGTTTTTT	CASSTTGTTGELFF
TRBD1	NA	TRBV5-1	TRBJ1-5	TGCGCCAGCAGCACGGGACAGGGAGGCAATCAGCCCCAGCATTTT	CASSTGQGGNQPQHF
NA	NA	TRBV30	TRBJ2-1	TGTGCGTCCATGATAAGCTCCTACAATGAGCAGTTCTTC	CASMISSYNEQFF
NA	NA	TRBV4-1	TRBJ2-2	TGCGCCAGCAGTCTCAGGGAGGCAACCGGGGAGCTGTTTTTT	CASSLREATGELFF
TRBD2	NA	TRBV27	TRBJ2-2	TGTGCCAGCAGTTTATCCCGAGGGACTAGCGGGGGCGGGGAGCTGTTTTTT	CASSLSRGTSGGGELFF
NA	NA	TRBV25-1	TRBJ2-1	TGTGCCAGCAGTGAGGTATACGTGGACAAGCAGTTCTTC	CASSEVYVDKQFF
TRBD2	NA	TRBV30	TRBJ2-3	TGTGCCTGGAGGACTAGCGGGTCCCCAGATACGCAGTATTTT	CAWRTSGSPDTQYF
NA	NA	TRBV19	TRBJ1-1	TGTGCCAGTAGTATAGGATTGGAGGGCGCTGAAGCTTTCTTT	CASSIGLEGAEAFF
TRBD1	NA	TRBV28	TRBJ2-7	TGTGCCAGCAGTTCCCCAGGACAGGTCAGCGAGCAGTACTTC	CASSSPGQVSEQYF
NA	NA	TRBV19	TRBJ2-5	TGTGCCAGTAGTATAAGGGCCGAGGAGACCCAGTACTTC	CASSIRAEETQYF
NA	NA	TRBV30	TRBJ1-5	TGTGCCTGGAGCCGCTCAGGTGGGGGTAGCAATCAGCCCCAGCATTTT	CAWSRSGGGSNQPQHF
TRBD2	NA	TRBV10-3	TRBJ2-7	TGTGCCATCAGTGACCGGCTAGCGGGAGGTGGGGAGCAGTACTTC	CAISDRLAGGGEQYF
NA	once	TRBV18	TRBJ1-4	TGTGCCAGCTCACCCCCAGGTGAATGGGGAACAACTAATGAAAAACTGTTTTTT	CASSPPGEWGTTNEKLFF
TRBD1	once	TRBV7-8	TRBJ2-2	TGTGCCAGCAGCTTGGGACAGTACACCGGGGAGCTGTTTTTT	CASSLGQYTGELFF
NA	NA	TRBV27	TRBJ2-2	TGTGCCAGCAGCCCCCAGGGTCTCACCGGGGAGCTGTTTTTT	CASSPQGLTGELFF
NA	NA	TRBV27	TRBJ1-1	TGTGCCACACGCCCCTCGACAGGACCAGGAACTGAAGCTTTCTTT	CATRPSTGPGTEAFF
TRBD1	NA	TRBV5-4	TRBJ2-3	TGTGCCAGCAGCTCGGGACAGGGAACAGATACGCAGTATTTT	CASSSGQGTDTQYF
NA	once	TRBV5-6	TRBJ1-4	TGTGCCAGCAGCTTGGCAGGTCACGGAGGTGAAAAACTGTTTTTT	CASSLAGHGGEKLFF
NA	NA	TRBV18	TRBJ1-1	TGTGCCAGCTCACCATTGAAAGAGACCACTGAAGCTTTCTTT	CASSPLKETTEAFF
NA	NA	TRBV10-3	TRBJ1-5	TGTGCCATCAGTGAGCCCGGCGCGCCCCAGCATTTT	CAISEPGAPQHF
NA	NA	TRBV5-1	TRBJ2-3	TGCGCCAGCAGCTTGGATGGGGTTACTGGCACAGATACGCAGTATTTT	CASSLDGVTGTDTQYF
NA	NA	TRBV18	TRBJ2-2	TGTGCCAGCTCACGGGAAGAGGGAAACACCGGGGAGCTGTTTTTT	CASSREEGNTGELFF